These 8 T cell receptor beta chains share one sample of origin, sequenced in a study of CD8+ T cells in alopecia areata. Extracted RNA was reverse transcribed, and the resulting cDNA served as sequencing template. Using immunoSEQ multiplex PCR, the repertoire was profiled, and TCRdb retains in-frame clones only, with some absent. The sample consists of 160,000 or so clones, more than 45% of them appearing once. The input for sequencing was CD8+ T cells sorted from blood, taken at week 0. Every receptor here comes from a human donor with alopecia areata.

J is TRBJ2-4 and V is TRBV13; D gene unclear. The V end was cut by 6 bases, the J end by 10 bases, with 13 bases between. This CDR3 has 12 residues. Germline V gene lookup returns CDR1 PRHDT and CDR2 FYEKMQ (reference sequence). DNA for the CDR3: TGTGCCAGCAGTTTCCCTGGGGATATTCAGTACTTC. Translation: CASSFPGDIQYF.

This clone was observed a few times. Different DNA sequences within this sample yield the same CDR3. V gene TRBV5-1 combines with J gene TRBJ2-5, with D unclear. V was pared by 1 base and J by 2 bases, with 3 bases between. Per the germline V gene, CDR1 is SGHRS and CDR2 is YFSETQ. The CDR3 extends over 12 amino acids. The CDR3 here is CASSLNQETQYF. The CDR3 DNA follows: TGCGCCAGCAGCTTGAATCAAGAGACCCAGTACTTC.

The rearrangement joins TRBV5-1 to TRBJ2-2; 8 bases line up with TRBD1. The junction had 1 base not matched to a gene; V was cut back by 3 bases and J by 0 bases. This CDR3 has 15 residues. Germline V gene lookup returns CDR1 SGHRS and CDR2 YFSETQ. CDR3 protein: CASSWTGPNTGELFF. In nucleotides, the CDR3 is TGCGCCAGCAGCTGGACAGGGCCGAACACCGGGGAGCTGTTTTTT.

The CDR3 sequence: CSVEESGDSNEKLFF. The CDR3 region has the DNA TGCAGCGTTGAAGAGAGCGGGGACTCTAATGAAAAACTGTTTTTT. This rearrangement joins TRBV29-1 to TRBJ1-4; a possible D gene is TRBD1 (5 bases). The germline gives CDR1 SQVTM, CDR2 ANQGSEA. Deletions cut 0 bases from V and 3 bases from J, with 11 bases between. CDR3 length: 15 amino acids.

V usage is TRBV29-1 and J usage is TRBJ1-2, with 7 bases lining up with TRBD1. Germline CDR1 and CDR2: SQVTM and ANQGSEA. CDR3 length equals 13 residues. The trim removed 3 bases at V and 3 bases at J, leaving 4 bases unmatched. The CDR3: CSVETQGDYGYTF. CDR3 DNA sequence: TGCAGCGTTGAGACCCAGGGGGACTATGGCTACACCTTC.

This sequence joins TRBV4-3 and TRBJ2-1; perhaps D is TRBD1 or TRBD2 (5 bases each). Trimming took 0 bases from V and 7 from J, leaving 19 bases between them. There are 17 residues in the CDR3. Germline V gene lookup returns CDR1 LGHNA and CDR2 YSLEER. The CDR3 loop reads CASSQDRSGRLGNEQFF. In DNA, the CDR3 is TGCGCCAGCAGCCAAGATCGCTCAGGGAGACTTGGTAATGAGCAGTTCTTC.

Only a few counts were recorded for this clone. The chain couples TRBV14 to TRBJ2-7; unclear D gene. The germline V gene encodes CDR1 SGHDN and CDR2 FVKESK. CDR3 length: 14 amino acids. V lost 3 bases and J 0 bases, leaving 9 bases between the germline ends. Written as DNA, the CDR3 is TGTGCCAGCAGCCACTTCGCCAGCTCCTACGAGCAGTACTTC. As protein: CASSHFASSYEQYF.

In the case of this clone: Other DNA sequences in the same sample also yield this CDR3. The chain has TRBV19 and TRBJ1-1; maybe TRBD1 (5 bases). The V and J ends lost 8 bases and 0 bases respectively, with 10 bases between them. The germline V gene has CDR1 LNHDA and CDR2 SQIVND (reference sequence). The CDR3 loop spans 13 amino acids. Here the CDR3 DNA reads TGTGCCAGTTCTACGGGACTGAACACTGAAGCTTTCTTT. Protein sequence: CASSTGLNTEAFF.